Below, 23 T cell receptor beta chains from the same sample are listed, as sequenced in a study of human T cells and chemical hapten exposure (dated by TCRdb to about 2021). Reading the label with the study, this specimen's time point is: pre-sensitization, week 0. The treatment or condition label for this specimen denotes: therapeutic diphenylcyclopropenone sensitization with weekly scalp DPC. Library preparation employed RACE. The sequencing machine was a NextSeq 500. TCRdb reanalyzed the raw reads on its own, using fastp at Q25 for trimming and MiXCR for clone calling, and kept in-frame beta chains. All rows with the same CDR3 protein become a single entry with the most common DNA and genes. A total of more than 300,000 distinct CDR3 sequences appear in this sample, about 5.4% of them only once. The top ten clones comprise 7% to 10% of the sample. This sample comprised whole blood, obtained in connection with sensitization to the hapten diphenylcyclopropenone (DPC). These receptors came from a woman younger than 30 with alopecia areata. Some clones in this sample may be carry-over from other donors' samples.

This clonotype was observed a few times. The J gene is TRBJ2-7, the V gene TRBV7-8; D remains ambiguous. Trimming took 5 bases from V and 4 from J, leaving 18 bases between them. This CDR3 is 15 amino acids long. CDR1 and CDR2 from the germline V gene are SGHVS and FQNEAQ. The CDR3 DNA follows: TGTGCCAGCAGCCATTCCCGGACGTATGAATACGAGCAGTACTTC. Translated, it gives CASSHSRTYEYEQYF.

J is TRBJ1-2 and V is TRBV5-1, with 8 bases lining up with TRBD1. Unmatched junction bases numbered 15, after V lost 4 bases and J lost 4 bases. The germline gives CDR1 SGHRS, CDR2 YFSETQ. CDR3 size: 17 residues. CDR3 bases: TGCGCCAGCAGCGGGGGGCCAGGGGGCCTCCCGTCCTATGGCTACACCTTC. Encoded protein: CASSGGPGGLPSYGYTF.

The sample holds many counts of this clonotype. As DNA, the CDR3 is TGTGCCAGCGGTAGGGGTCACCAGCCCCAGCATTTT. Protein product: CASGRGHQPQHF. The chain couples TRBV6-5 to TRBJ1-5; D might be TRBD1 (5 bases). V lost 8 bases and J 7 bases, leaving 12 bases between the germline ends. Germline CDR1 is MNHEY and CDR2 is SVGAGI. The CDR3 has 12 amino acids.

This clonotype was seen repeatedly, ten times or more. The genes are TRBV11-2 and TRBJ2-1, with TRBD2 matching over 11 bases. This CDR3 region has 16 residues. Germline CDR1 is SGHAT and CDR2 is FQNNGV. V lost 5 bases, J lost 10 bases, and 13 bases stayed unmatched. DNA for the CDR3: TGTGCCAGCAGCCCCCCGGGGCTAGCGGGGGGCAACGAGCAGTTCTTC. Protein: CASSPPGLAGGNEQFF.

This clonotype was seen at least ten times. This chain connects TRBV7-9 to TRBJ1-1; the match to TRBD1 covers 9 bases. V was pared by 7 bases and J by 2 bases, with 5 bases of the junction left unmatched. Per germline, CDR1 SEHNR and CDR2 FQNEAQ (reference sequence). The CDR3 consists of 14 residues. CDR3 nucleotide sequence: TGTGCCAGCATCGGACAGGGGAGAAACACTGAAGCTTTCTTT. Amino acid sequence: CASIGQGRNTEAFF.

This clonotype was detected many times. The chain has TRBV11-1 and TRBJ1-2; D not certain. CDR3 size: 15 residues. V was cut by 5 bases and J by 0 bases, with 13 bases left in between. CDR1 is SGHAT, CDR2 FQDESV, per germline (reference sequence). CDR3: CASSASRLTNYGYTF. The CDR3 coding sequence is TGTGCCAGCAGCGCCTCCCGGCTCACTAACTATGGCTACACCTTC. Full variable domain (rest looked up from reference TRBV11-1 and TRBJ1-2): EAEVAQSPRYKITEKSQAVAFWCDPISGHATLYWYRQILGQGPELLVQFQDESVVDDSQLPKDRFSAERLKGVDSTLKIQPAELGDSAMYLCASSASRLTNYGYTFGSGTRLTVV.

This clonotype came up many times. The chain carries TRBV7-2 and TRBJ1-1; maybe TRBD1 (6 bases). Germline V gives CDR1 SGHTA, CDR2 FQGNSA. Trimming took 4 bases from V and 2 from J, leaving 11 bases between them. The CDR3 has 14 amino acids. CDR3 bases: TGTGCCAGCAGCTACCGGACAGCTAACACTGAAGCTTTCTTT. Translating it yields CASSYRTANTEAFF. Filled out from reference TRBV7-2 and TRBJ1-1, the complete variable domain reads GAGVSQSPSNKVTEKGKDVELRCDPISGHTALYWYRQSLGQGLEFLIYFQGNSAPDKSGLPSDRFSAERTGGSVSTLTIQRTQQEDSAVYLCASSYRTANTEAFFGQGTRLTVV.

Only a few counts were recorded for this clonotype. The V and J genes are TRBV6-2 or TRBV6-3 and TRBJ1-1, with TRBD1 matching over 8 bases. This CDR3 has 14 residues. With 6 bases clipped from V and 2 bases from J, the junction kept 5 bases outside the gene matches. CDR1 is MNHEY, CDR2 SVGEGT, per germline. The CDR3 DNA is TGTGCCAGCAGAGAGGGACAGGTCAACACTGAAGCTTTCTTT. Protein: CASREGQVNTEAFF.

The table lists this clonotype with many counts. The gene calls are TRBV4-3 and TRBJ2-1; possibly TRBD2 for D (6 bases). CDR3 length: 16 residues. The germline gives CDR1 LGHNA, CDR2 YSLEER. Deletions cut 3 bases from V and 3 bases from J, with 15 bases between. The CDR3 reads CASSQGEPGDYNEQFF. The CDR3 DNA reads as TGCGCCAGCAGCCAGGGAGAACCGGGAGACTACAATGAGCAGTTCTTC.

This clonotype has a handful of counts. The chain links TRBV12-3 or TRBV12-4 to TRBJ2-7; the D gene is possibly TRBD1 (6 bases). Trimming stripped 5 bases from V and 3 bases from J, with 8 bases between. The CDR3 is 12 residues long. The CDR3, as DNA: TGTGCCAGCAGTGCACAGGGCTACGAGCAGTACTTC. Protein sequence: CASSAQGYEQYF.

This clonotype was picked up a small number of times. The rearrangement uses TRBV9 and TRBJ2-7; D perhaps matches TRBD1 (6 bases). This CDR3 is built from 16 residues. CDR1 and CDR2 from the germline V gene are SGDLS and YYNGEE. With 4 bases removed from V and 0 bases from J, the gap between germline ends came to 17 bases. The CDR3 bases are TGTGCCAGCAGCATTCATTGGACAGCAAGCTCCTACGAGCAGTACTTC. Amino acids: CASSIHWTASSYEQYF.

This clonotype turned up a few times. In DNA form, the CDR3 reads TGTGCCAGCAGCAAAAGTCGGGCTAGCGGGCCCTACAATGAGCAGTTCTTC. This codes for CASSKSRASGPYNEQFF. J is TRBJ2-1 and V is TRBV21-1; the DNA was not compared with TRBD2, the D call given in the table. TRBV21-1 is designated a pseudogene. The CDR3 totals 17 residues.

V is TRBV4-2 and J is TRBJ1-5, with a tentative D call TRBD1 (6 bases). Germline V gives CDR1 LGHNA, CDR2 YNFKEQ. V dropped 3 bases and J dropped 5 bases, with 17 bases sitting between them. The CDR3 is 16 amino acids. For the CDR3, the DNA is TGTGCCAGCAGCCAGGATACCCAGGGGAATGATCAGCCCCAGCATTTT. Its protein product is CASSQDTQGNDQPQHF.

This clonotype was recorded many times. The V gene is TRBV11-2, the J gene TRBJ2-7; TRBD2 matches 7 bases. Germline V gene lookup returns CDR1 SGHAT and CDR2 FQNNGV. Unmatched junction bases numbered 6, after V lost 7 bases and J lost 0 bases. The CDR3 loop spans 14 amino acids. CDR3 nucleotides: TGTGCCAGCAACCCGAGGGAGGGCTCCTACGAGCAGTACTTC. It translates to CASNPREGSYEQYF. Complete variable domain (other parts from reference TRBV11-2 and TRBJ2-7): EAGVAQSPRYKIIEKRQSVAFWCNPISGHATLYWYQQILGQGPKLLIQFQNNGVVDDSQLPKDRFSAERLKGVDSTLKIQPAKLEDSAVYLCASNPREGSYEQYFGPGTRLTVT.

The chain has TRBV11-3 and TRBJ2-1, with D perhaps assigned TRBD1 or TRBD2 (7 bases each). With 5 bases removed from V and 5 bases from J, the gap between germline ends came to 16 bases. In germline, CDR1 is SGHNT, CDR2 YENEEA. The CDR3 spans 15 residues. CDR3 residues: CASSPGGLADNEQFF. The CDR3 nucleotides read TGTGCCAGCAGCCCAGGGGGGCTAGCGGACAATGAGCAGTTCTTC.

This clonotype was detected many times. This rearrangement joins TRBV7-8 to TRBJ1-5, with no clear D. The CDR3 covers 12 residues. The V gene lost 3 bases and the J gene lost 5 bases, with 5 bases spanning the gap. Germline loops: CDR1 SGHVS, CDR2 FQNEAQ. The CDR3 reads CASSFTDQPQHF. DNA for the CDR3: TGTGCCAGCAGCTTTACCGATCAGCCCCAGCATTTT.

This clonotype appeared many times. This sequence joins TRBV27 and TRBJ1-4; D may be TRBD1 (6 bases). The germline gives CDR1 MNHEY, CDR2 SMNVEV (reference sequence). This CDR3 is built from 20 residues. Trimming pared 2 bases from V and 3 bases from J, leaving 25 bases between. DNA of the CDR3: TGTGCCAGCAGTTTAGGAGTGTCGGGACAATCGGGGGTATCTAATGAAAAACTGTTTTTT. Amino acid sequence: CASSLGVSGQSGVSNEKLFF.

In regard to this clonotype: At one boundary the junction diverges from the germline segment, which might be a read error. The chain couples TRBV18 to TRBJ1-2, with 7 bases matching TRBD1. Germline V gives CDR1 KGHSH, CDR2 LQKENI. The CDR3 is made up of 14 amino acids. In DNA, the CDR3 is TGTACCAGCTCACCCGGGACAGCTGCTTATGGCTACACCTTC. Its translation is CTSSPGTAAYGYTF.

In this sample, this clonotype turned up many times. The gene calls are TRBV7-9 and TRBJ2-1; D is possibly TRBD2 (5 bases). This CDR3 has 15 residues. V lost 5 bases and J 2 bases, leaving 13 bases between the germline ends. CDR1 SEHNR and CDR2 FQNEAQ come from the germline V gene (reference sequence). For the CDR3, the DNA is TGTGCCAGCAGCAAATCCAGCGGTACCTACAATGAGCAGTTCTTC. Amino acids: CASSKSSGTYNEQFF.

This clonotype was counted a few times. This chain links TRBV12-5 with TRBJ2-5, with 8 bases aligning to TRBD1. V was pared by 0 bases and J by 6 bases, with 9 bases of the junction left unmatched. This CDR3 spans 16 amino acids. Germline V gene lookup returns CDR1 LGHNT and CDR2 FRNRAP. The CDR3 spells CASGLVIRGRRQTQYF. The CDR3 coding sequence is TGTGCTAGTGGTTTGGTAATCAGGGGGCGACGGCAGACCCAGTACTTC.

This clonotype was seen at least ten times. This chain joins TRBV20-1 and TRBJ2-7; 7 positions match TRBD1. V gave up 5 bases and J gave up 2 bases; unmatched junction bases: 6. CDR1 is DFQATT, CDR2 SNEGSKA, per germline (reference sequence). The CDR3 contains 13 residues. The CDR3 nucleotides read TGCAGTGCTGTTCGACAGGGCACCTACGAGCAGTACTTC. This sequence encodes CSAVRQGTYEQYF.

CDR3 nucleotide sequence: TGTGCCAGCAGATATGACAGGCGCACAGATACGCAGTATTTT. This gives the protein CASRYDRRTDTQYF. The chain is built from TRBV2 and TRBJ2-3, with D maybe TRBD1 (6 bases). Germline-derived CDR1 and CDR2 are SNHLY and FYNNEI. Trimming cost V 6 bases and J 1 base, with 11 bases left between them. This CDR3 is built from 14 residues.

The V call is TRBV24-1, the J call TRBJ2-1; 8 nucleotides agree with TRBD1. Germline trimming cut 3 bases from V and 4 bases from J; bases unmatched to any gene: 7. The CDR3 totals 16 residues. Germline V CDR1 and CDR2: KGHDR, SFDVKD. The CDR3 loop is CATSDAGRGPYNEQFF. The CDR3 DNA follows: TGTGCCACCAGTGATGCCGGCAGGGGGCCTTACAATGAGCAGTTCTTC.